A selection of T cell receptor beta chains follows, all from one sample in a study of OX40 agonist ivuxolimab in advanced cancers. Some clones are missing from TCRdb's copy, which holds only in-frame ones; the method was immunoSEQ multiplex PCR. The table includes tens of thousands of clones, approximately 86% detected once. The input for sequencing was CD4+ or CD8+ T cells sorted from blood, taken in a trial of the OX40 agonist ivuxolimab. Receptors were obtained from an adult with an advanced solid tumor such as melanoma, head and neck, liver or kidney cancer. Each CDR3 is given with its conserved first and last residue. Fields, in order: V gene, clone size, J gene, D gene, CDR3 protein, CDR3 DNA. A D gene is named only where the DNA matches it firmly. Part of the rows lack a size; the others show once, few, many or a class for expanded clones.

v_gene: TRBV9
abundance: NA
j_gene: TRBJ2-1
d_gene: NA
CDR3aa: CASSGTSGFNEQFF
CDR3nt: TGTGCCAGCAGCGGGACCTCGGGATTTAATGAGCAGTTCTTC

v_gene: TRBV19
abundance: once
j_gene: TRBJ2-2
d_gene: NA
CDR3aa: CASSIGLGRRTGELFF
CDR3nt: TGTGCCAGTAGTATAGGTTTGGGCAGGAGAACCGGGGAGCTGTTTTTT

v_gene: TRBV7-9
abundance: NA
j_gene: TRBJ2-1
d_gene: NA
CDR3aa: CASSLLGRNEQFF
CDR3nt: TGTGCCAGCAGCCTACTGGGCCGCAATGAGCAGTTCTTC

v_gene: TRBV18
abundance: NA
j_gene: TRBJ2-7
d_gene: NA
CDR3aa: CASSPGQGVNEQYF
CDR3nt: TGTGCCAGCTCACCAGGCCAGGGTGTGAACGAGCAGTACTTC

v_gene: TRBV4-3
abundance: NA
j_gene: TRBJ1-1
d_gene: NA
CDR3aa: CASSPLLENTEAFF
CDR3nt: TGCGCCAGCAGCCCTCTACTAGAAAACACTGAAGCTTTCTTT

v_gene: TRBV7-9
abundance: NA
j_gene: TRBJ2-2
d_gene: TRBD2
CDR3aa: CASSLGWTSEMNTGELFF
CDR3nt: TGTGCCAGCAGCTTAGGCTGGACTAGCGAAATGAACACCGGGGAGCTGTTTTTT

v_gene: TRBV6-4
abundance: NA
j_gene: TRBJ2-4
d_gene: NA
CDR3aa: CASSEGAQDIQYF
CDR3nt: TGTGCCAGCAGTGAGGGGGCGCAGGACATTCAGTACTTC

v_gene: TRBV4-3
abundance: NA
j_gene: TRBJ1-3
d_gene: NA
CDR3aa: CASSQDVSQLGNTIYF
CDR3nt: TGCGCCAGCAGCCAAGATGTGAGTCAGCTCGGAAACACCATATATTTT

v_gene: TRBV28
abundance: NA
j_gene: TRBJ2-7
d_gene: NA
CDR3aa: CASSLYGGQVEQYF
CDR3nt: TGTGCCAGCAGTTTATACGGAGGGCAGGTAGAGCAGTACTTC

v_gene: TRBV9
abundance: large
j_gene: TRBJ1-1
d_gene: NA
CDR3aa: CASSVAGSTEAFF
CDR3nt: TGTGCCAGCAGCGTAGCAGGGAGCACTGAAGCTTTCTTT